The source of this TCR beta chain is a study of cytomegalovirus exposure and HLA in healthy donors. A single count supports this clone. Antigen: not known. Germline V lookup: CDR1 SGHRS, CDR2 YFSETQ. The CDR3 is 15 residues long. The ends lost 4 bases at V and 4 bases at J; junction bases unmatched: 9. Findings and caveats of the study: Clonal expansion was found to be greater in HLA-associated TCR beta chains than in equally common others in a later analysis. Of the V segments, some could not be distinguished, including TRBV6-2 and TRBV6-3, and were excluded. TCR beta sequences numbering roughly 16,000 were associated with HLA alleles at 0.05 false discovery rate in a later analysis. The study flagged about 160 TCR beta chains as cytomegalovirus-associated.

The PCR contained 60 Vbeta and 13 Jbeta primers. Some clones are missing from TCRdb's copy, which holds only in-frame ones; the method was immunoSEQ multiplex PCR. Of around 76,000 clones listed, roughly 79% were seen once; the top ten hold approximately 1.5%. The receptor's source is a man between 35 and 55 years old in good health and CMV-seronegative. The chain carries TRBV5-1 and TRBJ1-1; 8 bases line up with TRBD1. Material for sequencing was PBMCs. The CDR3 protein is CASSIGQGGTTEAFF. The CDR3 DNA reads TGCGCCAGCAGCATTGGACAGGGAGGGACCACTGAAGCTTTCTTT.